This T cell receptor (beta chain) was captured in a study of cytomegalovirus exposure and HLA in healthy donors (dated by TCRdb to about 2017). Regarding the complete study: According to an earlier analysis of several hundred of the donors, about 170 million T cells yielded 100 million or so unique TCR beta sequences and approximately 300 Gb of sequence data. Roughly 320 gigabases of sequencing data and approximately 92 million unique TCR sequences made up an early release that covered 640 HLA-typed donors. Of the roughly 400 genotyped donors, about 80% fell in the genetic ancestry cluster associated with self-reported Caucasian donors. The study was designed to test whether signatures of past pathogen exposure could be identified by cataloging public T cell receptors. The study used immunosequencing to profile the T cell repertoires of 600 to 850 subjects and linked those repertoires to cytomegalovirus serostatus. In addition to the first cohort of 666 subjects, a separate validation cohort of 130 or so different subjects was used. The study combined high-throughput TCR immunosequencing, statistical association of individual TCRs with disease status, and machine learning to predict cytomegalovirus infection status. A later analysis re-examined previously published TCR beta repertoires from roughly 650 donors and added high-resolution HLA genotyping to investigate patterns of TCR occurrence. Rather than drawing on any new phenotypic data, the later analysis identified candidate immune exposures from TCR beta sequences and the way those sequences occurred across donors. An earlier analysis of 587 of the donors used high-throughput TCR beta sequencing to judge whether each TCR beta V gene segment behaved as functional or pseudogenic. Donor age, sex, ethnicity and CMV serostatus were compiled together with the repertoire data. A later genetic analysis used genome-wide SNP genotypes for about 60% of the 666 donors, treating that subset as a discovery cohort. Every repertoire in the discovery cohort had been generated on one and the same sequencing platform. HLA typing included class I and class II loci at four-digit resolution. The number of donors typed differed by locus, with 629-630 for A, B, C, DRB1 and DQB1, about 500 for DQA1, about 610 for DPA1, and some 450 for DPB1. Four to six DR-DQ haplotypes were handled as single units for association and clustering because linkage in the cohort was strong. Among around 400 genotyped donors of the cohort, an average of roughly 240,000 unique TCR beta nucleotide sequences were sequenced per donor, around 20% of them non-productive. On the study overall, not on this receptor specifically: A later genetic analysis associated a missense DCLRE1C variant with V-gene and J-gene trimming of TCR beta chains, and an independent cohort replicated the association. Compared with the approximately 700-donor mean, donors in an Asian-associated ancestry cluster had fewer N-insertions in productive TCRs, according to a later genetic analysis. Immune exposure information for the cohort was limited to CMV serostatus. This cohort had only TCR beta chains sequenced, and the lack of alpha or paired-chain data limited which features could be detected. Because HLA typing was missing for some donors at each locus, association tests included only the typed subset. In an earlier analysis of about 600 of the donors, most TCR beta V segments appeared in productive rearrangements about 87% or about 30% of the time, broadly matching IMGT annotations. In the study, around 160 TCR beta chains were listed as associated with cytomegalovirus. A further reported finding was that TCR beta sequences accurately predicted the HLA-A and HLA-B alleles for most subjects in the first cohort. Several of the top co-occurrence clusters appeared to be linked to parvovirus B19, influenza, CMV and Epstein-Barr virus, according to a later analysis. The sequencing pipeline was judged likely to have produced a cluster of highly shared sequence variants as a technical artifact. Most TCR sequences were seen in very few donors, while some public TCRs were found in many individuals. Specific HLA alleles were associated with 15,000 to 20,000 TCR beta sequences at a false discovery rate of 0.05 in a later analysis. The authors suggested that the approach could potentially be generalized to other disease states and immunological phenotypes. Some IMGT-functional V segments, including TRBV6-2 and TRBV6-3, could not be distinguished by the 87-base-pair reads and were therefore excluded. Sequencing depth was assumed to be roughly uniform across donors in the presence/absence analyses, though that assumption may not hold. Assigning TCR associations to individual alleles was difficult when HLA alleles, especially DR and DQ, strongly co-occurred. Three of the identified cytomegalovirus-associated TCR beta chains were confirmed in vitro to be specific for cytomegalovirus antigens. The earlier analysis of approximately 560 of the donors excluded roughly 16 rarely observed V segments, including chromosome 9 orphons, because counts were too low. According to a later analysis, most CMV-associated TCR beta chains appeared to be HLA-restricted, and the HLA associations seemed to be driven largely by CMV exposure. Correlated functional status among segregating V segments might reflect linkage disequilibrium, but an unknown experimental factor could not be ruled out. In a later analysis, the rate of TCR association differed among HLA loci, with DRB1 alleles having the most associated TCRs and HLA-C alleles having the fewest. Compared with equally common non-associated chains, HLA-associated TCR beta chains in a later analysis were more clonally expanded and had lower generation probabilities. Cytomegalovirus status was reported to be diagnosed by the classifier with high specificity and sensitivity in both the original and validation cohorts.

The cohort was made up of 666 healthy bone marrow donors. At the time of sampling, every cohort member was nominally healthy, though immune exposures that went unrecorded were likely present. The donor was CMV seronegative and belonged to the group of over 350 seronegative cohort members. A peripheral blood sample was collected from each donor, and TCR beta sequencing was performed on peripheral blood mononuclear cells. Genomic DNA extraction from the blood cell samples was performed with the Qiagen DNeasy Blood Extraction Kit. This clone was observed a handful of times. Which antigen it targets is not known. No much larger clone exists at a distance of one base, and base qualities are not known. Counted from cysteine to phenylalanine, this CDR3 has 14 amino acids. The entry retains the CDR3 DNA only, 42 bases that are in frame from base 1. The germline V gene (reference sequence) provides CDR1 GTSNPN and CDR2 SVGIG. V is shortened by 2 bases, J by 7 bases, and the region joining them spans 14 bases.

Library preparation was by the immunoSEQ multiplex PCR assay. For the multiplex PCR, a mixture combining 60 forward primers for TCR Vbeta segments and 13 reverse primers for TCR Jbeta segments was used. A multiplex PCR assay on genomic DNA amplified the CDR3 region of rearranged TCR beta genes. The Illumina HiSeq System was used to sequence the amplified TCR beta libraries as 87-base-pair reads. In the source study's methods: A later analysis tallied some 79 million unique TCR beta chains across the 700 or so repertoires, and around 10 million of those chains were shared by two or more donors. To remove PCR and sequencing errors, raw reads were error-corrected and collapsed into unique sequences using a nearest-neighbor algorithm that merged closely related sequences. CDR3 sequences were aligned to IMGT reference sequences to assign V, D and J gene segments. For a sequence to be retained, a match of at least six nucleotides to both a V gene segment and a J gene segment was required. A rearrangement counted as productive if the CDR3 had no stop codons and remained in frame with V and J, and every other rearrangement counted as non-productive. CDR3 was defined according to IMGT convention as the region running from the second conserved V-encoded cysteine to the conserved J-encoded phenylalanine. The earlier analysis of 500 to 750 of the donors excluded any sequence lacking an unambiguous match to a single V gene segment. An earlier analysis of around 600 of the donors classified V segments as functional when productive rearrangements were above 56.7% and as segregating when the standard deviation between donors was above 5%. A statistical classification framework was built for diagnosing cytomegalovirus status from the catalog of TCR beta chain sequences. V and J gene assignment, in a later analysis, came from comparing TCR nucleotide sequences with IMGT/GENE-DB human TR gene sequences. Using the TCRdist pipeline, a later analysis assigned CDR3 sequences along with most-parsimonious VDJ recombination scenarios. In a later analysis, every TCR beta chain was defined by the combination of its CDR3 amino acid sequence and its V-gene family, and reads without a unique V-gene family were dropped. As a way to deal with suspected cross-contamination and a sequencing artifact, a later analysis dropped more than 500 nucleotide sequences that were highly shared and had low generation probability. For each public chain, a later analysis derived a clonal expansion index from normalized ranks of inferred template counts within each repertoire. In a later analysis, generation probabilities were computed using a VDJ recombination model fitted to out-of-frame rearrangements, and the results were checked against IGoR. In a later analysis, TCR-TCR, TCR-HLA and TCR-CMV co-occurrence was scored with hypergeometric tests, and a repertoire-size bias correction was applied to TCR pairs. A later analysis estimated false discovery rates by permuting HLA or CMV assignments 20 times. In a later analysis, co-occurring TCRs were grouped using DBSCAN, with TCRdist sequence similarity added in when clustering inside HLA-allele-positive subsets. Repertoires with fewer than 30,000 or more than 120,000 public chains were left out of co-occurrence clustering, as were roughly five repertoires with anomalous nucleotide sharing. TCRdb re-hosts the immuneACCESS table, in-frame sequences only. Its copies lack some clones; in the studies checked, an unresolved V gene accounts for under half of them, and the cause for the rest is not known. V and J calls and clone size follow that table, whereas D and trimming were derived from the DNA. The sample data list 100,000 to 150,000 clones, and 75% to 85% of these were observed just once. Over 2.5% of the sample rests with the top ten.

The source is a male donor in good health and CMV-seronegative. The material sequenced was PBMCs. This sequence uses TRBV30 and TRBJ1-4; a weak D assignment points to TRBD1 (6 bases agree). The DNA reads as follows: TGTGCCTGGAGTATCGGGGGGCAGGGTGAAAAACTGTTTTTT. It is translated as CAWSIGGQGEKLFF.